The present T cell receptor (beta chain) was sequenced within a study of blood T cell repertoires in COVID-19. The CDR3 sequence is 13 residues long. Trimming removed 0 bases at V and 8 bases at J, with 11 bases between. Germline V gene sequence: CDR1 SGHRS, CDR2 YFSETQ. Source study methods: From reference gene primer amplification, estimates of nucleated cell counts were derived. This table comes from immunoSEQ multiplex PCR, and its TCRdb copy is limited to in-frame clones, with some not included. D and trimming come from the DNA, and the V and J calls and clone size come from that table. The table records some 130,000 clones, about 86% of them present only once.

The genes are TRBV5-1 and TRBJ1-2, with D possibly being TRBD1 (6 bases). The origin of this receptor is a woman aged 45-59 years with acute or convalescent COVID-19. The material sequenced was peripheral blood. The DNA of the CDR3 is TGCGCCAGCAGCTTGGAGTCGGGGGGCGGCTACACCTTC. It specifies CASSLESGGGYTF.